This T cell receptor beta chain was identified during a study of identical twins. A single record per CDR3 protein comes from TCRdb applying MiXCR to the 5' RACE reads. The table includes about 890,000 distinct CDR3 sequences, approximately 13% detected once. The sample holds a few counts of this clonotype. Germline CDR1 is MGHRA and CDR2 is YSYEKL. This CDR3 has 16 residues. V was pared by 2 bases and J by 7 bases, with 18 bases between. The same sample was also used in a study of yellow fever vaccine responses in identical twins.

The specimen was PBMCs. This TCR derives from a young woman in good health. The rearrangement uses TRBV4-1 and TRBJ2-1; D is undetermined. Written as DNA, the CDR3 is TGCGCCAGCAGCCAACTAGGGTCCCTCGTAGCTAATGAGCAGTTCTTC. Amino acid sequence: CASSQLGSLVANEQFF.